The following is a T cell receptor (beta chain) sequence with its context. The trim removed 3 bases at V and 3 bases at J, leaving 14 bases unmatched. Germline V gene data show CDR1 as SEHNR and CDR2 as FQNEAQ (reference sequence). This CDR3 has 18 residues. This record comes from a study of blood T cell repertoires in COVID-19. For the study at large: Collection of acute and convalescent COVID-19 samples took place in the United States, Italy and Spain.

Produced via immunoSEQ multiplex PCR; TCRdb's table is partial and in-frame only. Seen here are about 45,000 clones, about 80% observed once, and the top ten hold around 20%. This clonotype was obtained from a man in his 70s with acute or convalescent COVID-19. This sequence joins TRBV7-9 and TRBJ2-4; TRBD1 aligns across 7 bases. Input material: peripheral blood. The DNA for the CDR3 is TGTGCCAGCAGCTTCTCCACCGGGACAGAGCCAGGCAAAAACATTCAGTACTTC. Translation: CASSFSTGTEPGKNIQYF. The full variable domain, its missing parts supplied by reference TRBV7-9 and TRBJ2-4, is DTGVSQNPRHKITKRGQNVTFRCDPISEHNRLYWYRQTLGQGPEFLTYFQNEAQLEKSRLLSDRFSAERPKGSFSTLEIQRTEQGDSAMYLCASSFSTGTEPGKNIQYFGAGTRLSVL.